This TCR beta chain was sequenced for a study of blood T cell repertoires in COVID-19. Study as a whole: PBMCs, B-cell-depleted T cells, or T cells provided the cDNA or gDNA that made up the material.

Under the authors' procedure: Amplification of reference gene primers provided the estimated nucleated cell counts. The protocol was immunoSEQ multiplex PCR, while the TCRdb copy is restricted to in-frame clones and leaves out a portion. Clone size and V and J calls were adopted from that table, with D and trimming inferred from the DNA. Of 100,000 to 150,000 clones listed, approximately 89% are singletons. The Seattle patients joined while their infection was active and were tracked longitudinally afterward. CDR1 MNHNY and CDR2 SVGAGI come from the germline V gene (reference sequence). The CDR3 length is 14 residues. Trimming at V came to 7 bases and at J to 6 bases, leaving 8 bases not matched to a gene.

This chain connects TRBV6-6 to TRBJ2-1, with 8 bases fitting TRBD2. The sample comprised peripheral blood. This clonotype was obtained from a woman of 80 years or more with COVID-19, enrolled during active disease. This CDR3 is CASIGTRIFNEQFF. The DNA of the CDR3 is TGTGCCAGCATCGGGACTAGGATTTTCAATGAGCAGTTCTTC.